The 14 T cell receptor beta chains presented below share a single source sample, sequenced in a study of cytomegalovirus exposure and HLA in healthy donors. The protocol was immunoSEQ multiplex PCR, while the TCRdb copy is restricted to in-frame clones and leaves out a portion. The sample shows over 85,000 clones, approximately 93% of them seen only once. Sequencing was performed on PBMCs. The source of these receptors is a woman aged 25 to 39 in good health and CMV-seropositive.

To note about this clone: Other DNA sequences within the sample encode an identical CDR3. The chain carries TRBV7-2 and TRBJ1-5; no clear D. The germline CDR1 and CDR2 sequences are SGHTA and FQGNSA. V gave up 1 base and J gave up 0 bases, with 7 bases separating them. This CDR3 is built from 15 residues. This CDR3 reads CASSLDSYSNQPQHF. The CDR3, as DNA: TGTGCCAGCAGCTTAGACAGCTATAGCAATCAGCCCCAGCATTTT.

This chain joins TRBV30 and TRBJ1-2; D is unresolved. There are 12 residues in the CDR3. The germline CDR1 and CDR2 sequences are GTSNPN and SVGIG (reference sequence). Trimming took off 1 base at V and 8 bases at J, with 11 bases between the two ends. This CDR3 is CAWSAQSGGYTF. The CDR3 nucleotides read TGTGCCTGGAGTGCCCAGTCGGGGGGCTACACCTTC.

The V gene is TRBV6-5, the J gene TRBJ2-1; TRBD2 matches at 12 bases. Germline values: CDR1 MNHEY, CDR2 SVGAGI. Trimming cost V 5 bases and J 4 bases; bases outside gene matches: 3. The length of the CDR3 is 15 residues. Here the CDR3 reads CASSQTSGSYNEQFF. The CDR3 DNA is TGTGCCAGCAGTCAGACTAGCGGGAGTTACAATGAGCAGTTCTTC.

CDR3 DNA sequence: TGTGCCAGCAGTGAAGCAGGGAGTAGGTCTGAAGCTTTCTTT. It specifies CASSEAGSRSEAFF. The V gene is TRBV6-1, the J gene TRBJ1-1; D ambiguous. The V gene's germline CDR1 is MNHNS and CDR2 SASEGT. The CDR3 runs 14 residues. V was cut by 0 bases and J by 6 bases, with 11 bases left in between.

The V and J genes are TRBV19 and TRBJ2-1, with 8 bases that match TRBD2. The CDR3 loop spans 16 amino acids. The germline V gene encodes CDR1 LNHDA and CDR2 SQIVND (reference sequence). V was clipped by 5 bases and J by 10 bases; unmatched bases: 16. CDR3 sequence reads: CASSDTNRTSLPEQFF. In nucleotides, the CDR3 is TGTGCCAGTAGTGATACCAACCGGACTAGCTTGCCGGAGCAGTTCTTC.

The V call is TRBV9, the J call TRBJ1-3; D is perhaps TRBD1 (6 bases). The germline V and J ends were trimmed by 4 bases and 3 bases, with 17 bases remaining between them. CDR1 is SGDLS, CDR2 YYNGEE, per germline. The CDR3 sequence is 16 residues long. CDR3 bases: TGTGCCAGCAGCCCACTTTTCGGGGGGCTTGGAAACACCATATATTTT. Amino acid sequence: CASSPLFGGLGNTIYF.

V usage is TRBV19 and J usage is TRBJ2-7; 9 nucleotides agree with TRBD2. The germline V gene encodes CDR1 LNHDA and CDR2 SQIVND (reference sequence). The V gene end was trimmed by 5 bases and the J gene end by 6 bases; junction bases not matched to a gene: 5. The CDR3 totals 13 residues. Here the CDR3 DNA reads TGTGCCAGTAGTGTGGGACTAGCAAGCGAGCAGTACTTC. Amino acids: CASSVGLASEQYF.

The genes are TRBV9 and TRBJ1-1; 9 nucleotides agree with TRBD1. The V gene's germline CDR1 is SGDLS and CDR2 YYNGEE. CDR3 length: 15 residues. V shed 3 bases and J 0 bases; nucleotides not matched to a gene: 3. The CDR3 is CASSAGQGMNTEAFF. In DNA, the CDR3 is TGTGCCAGCAGCGCTGGACAGGGGATGAACACTGAAGCTTTCTTT.

A single count supports this clone. The chain carries TRBV5-6 and TRBJ1-2; 7 bases agree with TRBD1. CDR3 length: 13 residues. J lost 10 bases, V lost 2 bases, and 8 bases had no gene match. CDR1 is SGHDT, CDR2 YYEEEE, per germline. DNA of the CDR3: TGTGCCAGCAGCTTTTGGGACAGCAAGGACTACACCTTC. Translated: CASSFWDSKDYTF.

The chain links TRBV13 to TRBJ2-1; 10 nucleotides agree with TRBD2. Germline CDR1 is PRHDT and CDR2 is FYEKMQ (reference sequence). The V and J ends lost 2 bases and 4 bases, in that order; junction bases with no gene match: 11. This CDR3 spans 18 amino acids. The CDR3 region is CASSLKDSGRAGYNEQFF. The CDR3 nucleotides are TGTGCCAGCAGCTTAAAGGACAGCGGGAGGGCCGGGTACAATGAGCAGTTCTTC. The full variable domain, completed using reference TRBV13 and TRBJ2-1, is AAGVIQSPRHLIKEKRETATLKCYPIPRHDTVYWYQQGPGQDPQFLISFYEKMQSDKGSIPDRFSAQQFSDYHSELNMSSLELGDSALYFCASSLKDSGRAGYNEQFFGPGTRLTVL.

The chain couples TRBV28 to TRBJ2-1; possible D gene TRBD1, 5 bases. The CDR3 consists of 14 residues. Looked up from germline, CDR1 is MDHEN and CDR2 is SYDVKM. The ends were cut back, 6 bases at V and 3 bases at J, with 12 bases in the middle. The CDR3 here is CASRLQVVYNEQFF. The CDR3 coding sequence is TGTGCCAGCAGACTACAGGTTGTCTACAATGAGCAGTTCTTC.

This clone was recorded once. The same CDR3 also results from other DNA sequences found in this sample. This sequence joins TRBV7-9 and TRBJ2-5; TRBD1 aligns across 12 bases. V gave up 5 bases and J gave up 5 bases; unmatched junction bases: 9. In germline, CDR1 is SEHNR, CDR2 FQNEAQ (reference sequence). This CDR3 has 16 amino acids. CDR3 sequence: CASSLGDRGLRETQYF. Written as DNA, the CDR3 is TGTGCCAGCAGCCTGGGGGACAGGGGGCTGAGGGAGACCCAGTACTTC.

The chain recombines TRBV5-1 with TRBJ2-1, with D tentatively TRBD1 (6 bases). V was clipped by 0 bases and J by 3 bases, with 10 bases between them. This CDR3 has 15 amino acids. Germline values: CDR1 SGHRS, CDR2 YFSETQ. Here the CDR3 DNA reads TGCGCCAGCAGCTTGGCAGGGGCGGGCTACAATGAGCAGTTCTTC. Its protein product is CASSLAGAGYNEQFF.

This chain connects TRBV28 to TRBJ1-5; 10 bases fit TRBD1. Unmatched junction bases numbered 8, after V lost 6 bases and J lost 0 bases. CDR3 length: 17 residues. Germline CDR1 and CDR2: MDHEN and SYDVKM. The CDR3 reads CASREDRGTYSNQPQHF. CDR3 bases: TGTGCCAGCAGGGAGGACAGGGGGACGTATAGCAATCAGCCCCAGCATTTT.